The 27 T cell receptor beta chains reported below all come from one sample, sequenced in a study of identical twins. TCRdb processed the 5' RACE reads anew with MiXCR; each CDR3 protein has one entry. This sample has 450,000 to 600,000 distinct CDR3 sequences; more than 20% occur once, and the top ten carry approximately 0.52%. This same sample was also part of a study on yellow fever vaccine responses in identical twins.

The sequencing sample was made of CD4+ T cells sorted from blood. These receptors were collected from a woman aged 18-29 years in good health.

The chain uses TRBV29-1 and TRBJ2-5; no firm D call. Trimming left V 4 bases short and J 4 bases short, with 13 bases between. Germline V CDR1 and CDR2: SQVTM, ANQGSEA. The CDR3 contains 13 residues. Here the CDR3 DNA reads TGCAGCGTTGCGTACTCGGCTTTAGAGACCCAGTACTTC. This codes for CSVAYSALETQYF.

The CDR3 DNA sequence: TGTGCCACCGACCGGGGGGATACCTACGAGCAGTACTTC. This encodes CATDRGDTYEQYF. The chain combines TRBV28 with TRBJ2-7, with TRBD2 matching 7 bases. Germline V CDR1 and CDR2: MDHEN, SYDVKM. Trimming at V came to 10 bases and at J to 2 bases, leaving 8 bases not matched to a gene. This CDR3 comprises 13 residues.

This clonotype was observed a few times. This chain connects TRBV20-1 to TRBJ2-7; D could derive from TRBD1 or TRBD2 (5 bases each). In germline, CDR1 is DFQATT, CDR2 SNEGSKA (reference sequence). There are 15 residues in the CDR3. V lost 4 bases and J 4 bases, leaving 20 bases between the germline ends. The CDR3 sequence is CSATDPGRQGYEQYV. In DNA, the CDR3 is TGCAGTGCTACAGACCCGGGACGCCAAGGGTACGAGCAGTACGTC.

There are a few counts of this clonotype. The chain carries TRBV12-3 or TRBV12-4 and TRBJ2-3; 8 nucleotides align to TRBD1. Losses at the gene ends were 6 bases for V and 4 bases for J; bases not matched to a gene: 9. The CDR3 covers 15 residues. The CDR3 sequence is CASRVQGAGSDTQYF. CDR3 DNA: TGTGCCAGCAGGGTCCAGGGGGCCGGGTCAGATACGCAGTATTTT.

V usage is TRBV11-2 and J usage is TRBJ2-2, with D maybe TRBD1 (6 bases). Germline V gene data show CDR1 as SGHAT and CDR2 as FQNNGV. V was pared by 10 bases and J by 0 bases, with 9 bases between. CDR3 length: 13 residues. CDR3 DNA sequence: TGTGCCACCACAGGGACGAACACCGGGGAGCTGTTTTTT. Its translation: CATTGTNTGELFF.

The J gene is TRBJ2-1, the V gene TRBV10-3, with 12 bases aligning to TRBD2. V was clipped by 6 bases and J by 7 bases; unmatched bases: 7. Germline values: CDR1 ENHRY, CDR2 SYGVKD. The CDR3 consists of 15 residues. This chain's CDR3 is CAISRTSGIVNEQFF. The DNA for the CDR3 is TGTGCCATCAGCAGGACTAGCGGGATAGTGAATGAGCAGTTCTTC.

This rearrangement joins TRBV7-9 to TRBJ2-1; 8 bases match TRBD2. Germline CDR1 is SEHNR and CDR2 is FQNEAQ (reference sequence). This CDR3 region has 16 residues. With 5 bases clipped from V and 2 bases from J, the junction kept 8 bases outside the gene matches. The CDR3 DNA sequence: TGTGCCAGCAGCCCCCTGGGTAGCGGGACCTACAATGAGCAGTTCTTC. As protein: CASSPLGSGTYNEQFF.

This clonotype was seen a few times. The V and J genes are TRBV7-8 and TRBJ2-4; 13 bases match TRBD2. Germline CDR1 and CDR2: SGHVS and FQNEAQ. The CDR3 extends over 18 amino acids. J lost 7 bases, V lost 1 base, and 10 bases had no gene match. This CDR3 reads CASSLGTSGSPSRNIQYF. The CDR3, as DNA: TGTGCCAGCAGCTTAGGGACTAGCGGGAGCCCTTCCCGTAACATTCAGTACTTC.

The chain recombines TRBV4-1 with TRBJ2-4; 7 bases agree with TRBD1. This CDR3 comprises 18 residues. The J segment lost 5 bases and the V segment lost 3 bases, leaving 16 bases of the junction unmatched. Germline V gene data show CDR1 as MGHRA and CDR2 as YSYEKL. CDR3 in amino acids: CASSQLVQGRNQQNIQYF. The CDR3 nucleotides read TGCGCCAGCAGCCAGCTGGTACAGGGGCGCAACCAACAAAACATTCAGTACTTC.

The V gene is TRBV28, the J gene TRBJ2-5, with 8 bases that match TRBD2. The CDR3 has 16 amino acids. Germline CDR1 is MDHEN and CDR2 is SYDVKM. V gave up 3 bases and J gave up 5 bases; unmatched junction bases: 11. CDR3 loop: CASSFNQAGEGETQYF. The CDR3 coding sequence is TGTGCCAGCAGTTTCAACCAAGCGGGAGAAGGGGAGACCCAGTACTTC.

This clonotype was recorded many times. The chain joins TRBV6-1 to TRBJ2-2, with D uncertain. The CDR3 is 12 amino acids. Germline CDR1 reads MNHNS; CDR2 reads SASEGT. The V gene lost 2 bases and the J gene lost 4 bases, with 2 bases spanning the gap. CDR3 residues: CASSEITGELFF. CDR3 DNA sequence: TGTGCCAGCAGTGAAATCACCGGGGAGCTGTTTTTT.

The genes are TRBV18 and TRBJ2-7; D unclear. This CDR3 region has 13 residues. Germline V gene data show CDR1 as KGHSH and CDR2 as LQKENI. The V end was cut by 3 bases, the J end by 2 bases, with 8 bases between. DNA for the CDR3: TGTGCCAGCTCACCCAGGTCAACCTACGAGCAGTACGTC. Residues: CASSPRSTYEQYV.

This chain links TRBV15 with TRBJ2-6, with D perhaps TRBD2 (6 bases). There are 19 residues in the CDR3. Germline CDR1 and CDR2: LNHNV and YYDKDF (reference sequence). Trimming left V 2 bases short and J 0 bases short, with 17 bases between. CDR3 amino acids: CATSRIQLAQVSGANVLTF. CDR3 nucleotide sequence: TGTGCCACCAGCAGAATCCAACTAGCCCAAGTCTCTGGGGCCAACGTCCTGACTTTC.

This clonotype was detected only a few times. The chain has TRBV29-1 and TRBJ1-2; tentatively, D is TRBD1 (5 bases). Germline CDR1 is SQVTM and CDR2 is ANQGSEA. The CDR3 is made up of 13 amino acids. Trimming cost V 5 bases and J 4 bases, with 14 bases left between them. The CDR3 DNA sequence: TGCAGCGTTCGCAGGGAGGGGATCTATGGCTACACCTTC. This sequence encodes CSVRREGIYGYTF.

This clonotype showed up just a few times. The chain links TRBV20-1 to TRBJ2-5; D gene uncertain. The germline gives CDR1 DFQATT, CDR2 SNEGSKA (reference sequence). Deletions cut 2 bases from V and 2 bases from J, with 18 bases between. The CDR3 totals 16 residues. CDR3 in amino acids: CSARPPAWLGQETQYF. CDR3 DNA: TGCAGTGCTAGACCCCCGGCATGGCTCGGTCAAGAGACCCAGTACTTC.

A few counts support this clonotype. CDR3 in DNA: TGCAGTGCTAGAGGTGCTGGGACTACGAGCTTGGAAACGCAGTATTTT. Protein sequence: CSARGAGTTSLETQYF. The chain has TRBV20-1 and TRBJ2-3, with TRBD2 matching 7 bases. Germline CDR1 and CDR2: DFQATT and SNEGSKA (reference sequence). The CDR3 totals 16 residues. With V trimmed by 1 base and J by 9 bases, 16 bases remained unmatched.

This rearrangement joins TRBV12-3 or TRBV12-4 to TRBJ1-1, with TRBD1 identical over 9 bases. This CDR3 spans 14 amino acids. V was pared by 6 bases and J by 2 bases, with 4 bases of the junction left unmatched. The DNA of the CDR3 is TGTGCCAGCAGACAGGACAGGGGCAACACTGAAGCTTTCTTT. Translation: CASRQDRGNTEAFF.

A single count supports this clonotype. The chain carries TRBV10-3 and TRBJ2-7; the match to TRBD1 covers 10 bases. In germline, CDR1 is ENHRY, CDR2 SYGVKD. The V gene end was trimmed by 10 bases and the J gene end by 4 bases; junction bases not matched to a gene: 19. CDR3 size: 17 residues. CDR3 sequence (DNA): TGTGCCACTCGGGGTACCGAGACAGGGGGCGCCGGGTACGAGCAGTACTTC. It codes for CATRGTETGGAGYEQYF.

Only a few counts were recorded for this clonotype. This rearrangement joins TRBV29-1 to TRBJ2-5; possibly TRBD1 or TRBD2 for D (5 bases each). The ends were cut back, 2 bases at V and 5 bases at J, with 18 bases in the middle. The germline V gene has CDR1 SQVTM and CDR2 ANQGSEA. The CDR3 covers 15 residues. CDR3 protein: CSVERSRDPGETQYF. The CDR3 coding sequence is TGCAGCGTTGAACGTTCCCGGGACCCAGGGGAGACCCAGTACTTC. Combining the CDR3 with reference TRBV29-1 and TRBJ2-5 gives the whole variable domain SAVISQKPSRDICQRGTSLTIQCQVDSQVTMMFWYRQQPGQSLTLIATANQGSEATYESGFVIDKFPISRPNLTFSTLTVSNMSPEDSSIYLCSVERSRDPGETQYFGPGTRLLVL.

This chain links TRBV28 with TRBJ2-1, with 7 bases matching TRBD2. Germline V gene sequence: CDR1 MDHEN, CDR2 SYDVKM. Trimming took 5 bases from V and 4 from J; bases not matched to a gene: 11. This CDR3 region has 16 residues. CDR3 in amino acids: CASSAILAENYNEQFF. The CDR3 DNA reads TGTGCCAGCAGTGCCATCCTAGCGGAGAATTACAATGAGCAGTTCTTC.

This clonotype was counted many times. The CDR3 sequence: CSAPGLAGVSYNEQFF. CDR3 DNA: TGCAGTGCCCCGGGACTAGCGGGAGTCTCCTACAATGAGCAGTTCTTC. The V gene is TRBV20-1, the J gene TRBJ2-1; 14 bases line up with TRBD2. Germline CDR1 and CDR2: DFQATT and SNEGSKA (reference sequence). Germline trimming cut 6 bases from V and 0 bases from J; bases unmatched to any gene: 4. The CDR3 is 16 amino acids.

This clonotype was observed a few times. The chain joins TRBV5-1 to TRBJ2-1, with 8 bases lining up with TRBD1. Germline trimming cut 5 bases from V and 5 bases from J; bases unmatched to any gene: 9. The CDR3 sequence is 15 residues long. Germline V CDR1 and CDR2: SGHRS, YFSETQ. CDR3 nucleotides: TGCGCCAGCAGGCCAACAGGGGGACCAAACAATGAGCAGTTCTTC. This codes for CASRPTGGPNNEQFF. Using reference TRBV5-1 and TRBJ2-1 for the parts outside the CDR3, the full variable domain is KAGVTQTPRYLIKTRGQQVTLSCSPISGHRSVSWYQQTPGQGLQFLFEYFSETQRNKGNFPGRFSGRQFSNSRSEMNVSTLELGDSALYLCASRPTGGPNNEQFFGPGTRLTVL.

This sequence joins TRBV29-1 and TRBJ2-1, with D possibly being TRBD1 or TRBD2 (5 bases each). The ends were cut back, 3 bases at V and 7 bases at J, with 13 bases in the middle. The CDR3 is 13 amino acids. CDR1 is SQVTM and CDR2 is ANQGSEA in the germline V gene. CDR3 residues: CSVDPGTNNEQFF. In DNA form, the CDR3 reads TGCAGCGTTGACCCCGGGACCAATAATGAGCAGTTCTTC.

The genes are TRBV7-2 and TRBJ2-7, with 7 bases aligning to TRBD1. The CDR3 has 15 residues. Germline CDR1 is SGHTA and CDR2 is FQGNSA. With 4 bases clipped from V and 0 bases from J, the junction kept 6 bases outside the gene matches. The CDR3 nucleotides are TGTGCCAGCAGCTCACAGACAGGGAGCTCCTACGAGCAGTACTTC. Amino acids: CASSSQTGSSYEQYF.

The gene calls are TRBV20-1 and TRBJ2-4, with 13 bases lining up with TRBD2. There are 13 residues in the CDR3. After removal of 2 bases from V and 9 bases from J, the junction contained 1 base not matched to a gene. Germline values: CDR1 DFQATT, CDR2 SNEGSKA (reference sequence). CDR3 in DNA: TGCAGTGCTAGACGACTAGCGGGAGGCATTCAGTACTTC. Translated: CSARRLAGGIQYF.

This clonotype was recorded only once. The chain uses TRBV20-1 and TRBJ2-5; D is perhaps TRBD1 or TRBD2 (5 bases each). V lost 6 bases and J 5 bases, leaving 13 bases between the germline ends. The length of the CDR3 is 12 residues. The V gene's germline CDR1 is DFQATT and CDR2 SNEGSKA (reference sequence). CDR3 DNA sequence: TGCAGTGCGGTGGGGGTGTTGGAGACCCAGTACTTC. Translation gives CSAVGVLETQYF.

The gene calls are TRBV29-1 and TRBJ2-1, with D possibly matching TRBD1 (5 bases). The CDR3 totals 15 residues. Germline CDR1 reads SQVTM; CDR2 reads ANQGSEA. V lost 7 bases and J lost 1, with 17 bases in between. The CDR3 DNA reads TGCAGCGCCACCCAGGCCAGGGCGTCCTACAATGAGCAGTTCTTC. It is translated as CSATQARASYNEQFF.